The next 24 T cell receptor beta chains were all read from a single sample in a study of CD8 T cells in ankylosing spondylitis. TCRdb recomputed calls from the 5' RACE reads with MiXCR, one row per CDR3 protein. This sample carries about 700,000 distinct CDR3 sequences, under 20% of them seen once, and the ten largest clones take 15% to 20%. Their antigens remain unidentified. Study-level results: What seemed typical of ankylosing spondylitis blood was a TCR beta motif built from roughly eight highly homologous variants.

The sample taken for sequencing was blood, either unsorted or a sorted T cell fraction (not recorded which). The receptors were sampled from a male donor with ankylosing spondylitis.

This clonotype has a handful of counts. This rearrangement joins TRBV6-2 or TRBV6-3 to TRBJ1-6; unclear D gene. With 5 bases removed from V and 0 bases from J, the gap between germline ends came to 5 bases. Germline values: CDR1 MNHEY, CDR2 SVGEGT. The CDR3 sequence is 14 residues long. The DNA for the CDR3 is TGTGCCAGCAGTGAGAGCTCCTATAATTCACCCCTCCACTTT. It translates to CASSESSYNSPLHF.

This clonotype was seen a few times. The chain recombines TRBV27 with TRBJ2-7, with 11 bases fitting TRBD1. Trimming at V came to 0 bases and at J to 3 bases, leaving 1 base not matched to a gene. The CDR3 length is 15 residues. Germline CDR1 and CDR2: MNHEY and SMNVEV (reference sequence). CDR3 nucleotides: TGTGCCAGCAGTTTATCGGGACAGGGGGGCTACGAGCAGTACTTC. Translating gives CASSLSGQGGYEQYF.

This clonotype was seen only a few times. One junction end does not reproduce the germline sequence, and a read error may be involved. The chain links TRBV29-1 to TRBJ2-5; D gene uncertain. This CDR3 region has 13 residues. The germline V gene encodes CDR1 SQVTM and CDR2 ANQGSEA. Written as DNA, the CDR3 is TGCAGCGTCGAAGGAACCCAGATAGAGACCCAGTACTTC. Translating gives CSVEGTQIETQYF. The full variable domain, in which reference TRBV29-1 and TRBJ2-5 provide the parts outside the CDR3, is SAVISQKPSRDICQRGTSLTIQCQVDSQVTMMFWYRQQPGQSLTLIATANQGSEATYESGFVIDKFPISRPNLTFSTLTVSNMSPEDSSIYLCSVEGTQIETQYFGPGTRLLVL.

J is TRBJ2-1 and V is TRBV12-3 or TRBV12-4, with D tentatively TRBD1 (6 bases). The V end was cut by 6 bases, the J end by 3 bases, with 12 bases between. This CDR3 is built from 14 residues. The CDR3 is CASRFPGDYNEQFF. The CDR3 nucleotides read TGTGCCAGCAGGTTCCCAGGGGACTACAATGAGCAGTTCTTC.

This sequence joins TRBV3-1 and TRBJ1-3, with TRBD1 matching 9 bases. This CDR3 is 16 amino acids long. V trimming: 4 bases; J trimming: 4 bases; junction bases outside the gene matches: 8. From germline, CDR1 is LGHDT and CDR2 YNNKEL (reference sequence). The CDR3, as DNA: TGTGCCAGCAGCCCTATATGGACAGGGGTGGGAAACACCATATATTTT. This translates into CASSPIWTGVGNTIYF. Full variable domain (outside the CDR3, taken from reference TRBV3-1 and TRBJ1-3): DTAVSQTPKYLVTQMGNDKSIKCEQNLGHDTMYWYKQDSKKFLKIMFSYNNKELIINETVPNRFSPKSPDKAHLNLHINSLELGDSAVYFCASSPIWTGVGNTIYFGEGSWLTVV.

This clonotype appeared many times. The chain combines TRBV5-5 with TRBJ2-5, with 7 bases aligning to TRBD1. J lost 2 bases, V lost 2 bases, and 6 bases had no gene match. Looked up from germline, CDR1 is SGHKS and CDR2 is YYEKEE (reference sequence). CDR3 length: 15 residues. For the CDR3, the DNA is TGTGCCAGCAGCTTATCCGGGACAGCGCAAGAGACCCAGTACTTC. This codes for CASSLSGTAQETQYF.

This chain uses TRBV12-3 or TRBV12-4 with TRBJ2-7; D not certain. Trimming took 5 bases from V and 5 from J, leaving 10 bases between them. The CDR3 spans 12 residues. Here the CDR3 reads CASSPVLHEQYF. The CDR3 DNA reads TGTGCCAGCAGTCCCGTACTACACGAGCAGTACTTC.

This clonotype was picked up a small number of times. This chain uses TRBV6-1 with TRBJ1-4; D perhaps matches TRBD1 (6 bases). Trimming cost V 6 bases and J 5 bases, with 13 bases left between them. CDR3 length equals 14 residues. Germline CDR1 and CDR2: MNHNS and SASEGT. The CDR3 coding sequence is TGTGCCAGCAGAGTACAGGGACAAAATGAAAAACTGTTTTTT. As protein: CASRVQGQNEKLFF.

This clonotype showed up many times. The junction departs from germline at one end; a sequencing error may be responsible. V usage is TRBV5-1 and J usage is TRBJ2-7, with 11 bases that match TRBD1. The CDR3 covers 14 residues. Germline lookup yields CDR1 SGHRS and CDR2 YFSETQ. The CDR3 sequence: CASSFGTGGYEQYF. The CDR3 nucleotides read TGTGCCAGCAGTTTCGGGACAGGGGGCTACGAGCAGTACTTC.

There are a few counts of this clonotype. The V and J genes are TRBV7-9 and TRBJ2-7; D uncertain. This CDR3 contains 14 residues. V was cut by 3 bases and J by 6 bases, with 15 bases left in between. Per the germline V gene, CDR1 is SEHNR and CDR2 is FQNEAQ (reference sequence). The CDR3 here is CASSFDVLQGEQYF. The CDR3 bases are TGTGCCAGCAGCTTCGATGTACTTCAAGGCGAGCAGTACTTC.

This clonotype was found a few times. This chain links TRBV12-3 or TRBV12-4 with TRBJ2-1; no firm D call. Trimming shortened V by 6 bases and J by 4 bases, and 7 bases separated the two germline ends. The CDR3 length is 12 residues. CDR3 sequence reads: CASSPFYNEQFF. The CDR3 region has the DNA TGTGCCAGCAGCCCATTTTACAATGAGCAGTTCTTC.

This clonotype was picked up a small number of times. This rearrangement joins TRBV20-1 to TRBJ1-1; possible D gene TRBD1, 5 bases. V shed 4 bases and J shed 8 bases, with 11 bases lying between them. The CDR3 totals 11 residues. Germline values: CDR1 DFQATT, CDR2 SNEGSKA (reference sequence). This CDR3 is CSAKRQREAFF. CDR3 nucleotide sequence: TGCAGTGCTAAACGACAGAGAGAAGCTTTCTTT.

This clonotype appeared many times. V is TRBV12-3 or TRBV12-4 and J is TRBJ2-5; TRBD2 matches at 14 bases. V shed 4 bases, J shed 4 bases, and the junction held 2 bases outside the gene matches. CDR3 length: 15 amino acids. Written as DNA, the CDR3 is TGTGCCAGCAGTTGGGGGACTAGCGGGAGAGAGACCCAGTACTTC. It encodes CASSWGTSGRETQYF.

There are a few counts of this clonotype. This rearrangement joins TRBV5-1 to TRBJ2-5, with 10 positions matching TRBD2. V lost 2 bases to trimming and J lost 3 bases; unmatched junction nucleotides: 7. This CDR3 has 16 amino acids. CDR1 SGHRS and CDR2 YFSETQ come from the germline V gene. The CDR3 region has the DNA TGCGCCAGCAGCTTACAACCTCTAGCGGGAGAAGAGACCCAGTACTTC. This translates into CASSLQPLAGEETQYF.

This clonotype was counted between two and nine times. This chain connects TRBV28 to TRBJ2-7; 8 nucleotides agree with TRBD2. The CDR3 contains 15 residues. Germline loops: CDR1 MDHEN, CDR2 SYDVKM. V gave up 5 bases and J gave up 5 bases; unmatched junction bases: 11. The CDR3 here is CASSLHIAGRDEQYF. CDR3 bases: TGTGCCAGCAGTCTTCATATAGCGGGAAGGGACGAGCAGTACTTC.

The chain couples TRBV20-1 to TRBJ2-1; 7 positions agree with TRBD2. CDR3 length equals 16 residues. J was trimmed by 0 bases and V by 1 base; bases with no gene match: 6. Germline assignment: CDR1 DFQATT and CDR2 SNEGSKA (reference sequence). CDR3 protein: CSARVTSARSYNEQFF. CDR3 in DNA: TGCAGTGCTAGAGTAACTAGCGCCCGCTCCTACAATGAGCAGTTCTTC.

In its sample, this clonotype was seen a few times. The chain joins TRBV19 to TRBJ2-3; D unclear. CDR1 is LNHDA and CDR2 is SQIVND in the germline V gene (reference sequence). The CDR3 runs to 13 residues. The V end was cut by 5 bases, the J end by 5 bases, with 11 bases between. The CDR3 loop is CASSAQVKDTQYF. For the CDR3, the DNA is TGTGCCAGTAGTGCCCAGGTTAAAGATACGCAGTATTTT.

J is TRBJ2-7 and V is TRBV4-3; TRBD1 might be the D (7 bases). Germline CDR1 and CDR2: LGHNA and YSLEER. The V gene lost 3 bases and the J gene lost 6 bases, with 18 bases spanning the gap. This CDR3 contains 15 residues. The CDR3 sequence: CASSHLGQGGGEQYF. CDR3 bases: TGCGCCAGCAGCCACCTTGGGCAGGGGGGAGGCGAGCAGTACTTC.

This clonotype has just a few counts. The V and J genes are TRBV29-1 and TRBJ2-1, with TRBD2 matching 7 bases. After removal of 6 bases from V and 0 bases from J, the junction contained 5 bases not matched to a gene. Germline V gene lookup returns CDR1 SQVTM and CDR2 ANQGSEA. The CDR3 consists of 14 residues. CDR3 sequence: CSVERDFSYNEQFF. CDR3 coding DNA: TGCAGCGTAGAGCGGGACTTCTCCTACAATGAGCAGTTCTTC.

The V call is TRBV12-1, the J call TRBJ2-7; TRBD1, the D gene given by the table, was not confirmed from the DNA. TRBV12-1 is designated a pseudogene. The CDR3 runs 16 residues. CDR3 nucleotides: TGTGCCAGCAGCAAGTCGGTGGACAGGGTATCCTACGAGCAGTACTTC. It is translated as CASSKSVDRVSYEQYF.

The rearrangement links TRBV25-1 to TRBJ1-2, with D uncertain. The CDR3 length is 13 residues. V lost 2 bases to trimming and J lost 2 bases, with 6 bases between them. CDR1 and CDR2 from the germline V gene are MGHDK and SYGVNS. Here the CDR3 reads CASSEGENYGYTF. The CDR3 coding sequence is TGTGCCAGCAGTGAAGGGGAGAACTATGGCTACACCTTC.

CDR3 region: CASRAAGTSGELFF. CDR3 bases: TGTGCCAGCAGGGCAGCGGGAACCTCCGGGGAGCTGTTTTTT. V and J are TRBV6-1 and TRBJ2-2, with TRBD2 matching 7 bases. The J segment lost 6 bases and the V segment lost 6 bases, leaving 7 bases of the junction unmatched. Germline loops: CDR1 MNHNS, CDR2 SASEGT. The CDR3 consists of 14 residues.

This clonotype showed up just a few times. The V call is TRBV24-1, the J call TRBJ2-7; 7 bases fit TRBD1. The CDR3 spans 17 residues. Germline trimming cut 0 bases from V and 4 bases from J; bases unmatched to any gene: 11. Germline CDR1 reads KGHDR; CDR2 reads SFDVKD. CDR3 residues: CATSDLRGGWDEYEQYF. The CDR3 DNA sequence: TGTGCCACCAGTGATTTGCGAGGGGGCTGGGACGAATACGAGCAGTACTTC.

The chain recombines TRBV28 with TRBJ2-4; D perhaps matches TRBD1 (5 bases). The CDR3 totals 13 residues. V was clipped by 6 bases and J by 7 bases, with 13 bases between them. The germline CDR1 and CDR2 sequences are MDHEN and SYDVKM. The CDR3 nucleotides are TGTGCCAGCAGGTCAGGGTCTGGGAACATTCAGTACTTC. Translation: CASRSGSGNIQYF. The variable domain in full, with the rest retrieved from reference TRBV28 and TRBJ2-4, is DVKVTQSSRYLVKRTGEKVFLECVQDMDHENMFWYRQDPGLGLRLIYFSYDVKMKEKGDIPEGYSVSREKKERFSLILESASTNQTSMYLCASRSGSGNIQYFGAGTRLSVL.